This TCR beta chain was obtained from a study of blood T cell repertoires in COVID-19. Study as a whole: The samples span acute and convalescent COVID-19 from the United States, Italy and Spain. The cDNA or gDNA used as material had been derived from T cells, B-cell-depleted T cells, or PBMCs.

Germline-derived CDR1 and CDR2 are SQVTM and ANQGSEA. This CDR3 contains 19 residues. With V trimmed by 4 bases and J by 4 bases, 18 bases remained unmatched. This clone was counted a single time. Authors' analysis steps: Reference gene primer amplification gave nucleated cell count estimates. Measured with immunoSEQ multiplex PCR; TCRdb has only the in-frame clones, and not every one. For V, J and clone size, that table is used; D and trimming come from the DNA. The sample contains 90,000 to 100,000 clones, about 81% of which appear only once. This rearrangement joins TRBV29-1 to TRBJ2-7, with 14 bases matching TRBD2. The origin of this receptor is a woman aged 55-70 years with acute or convalescent COVID-19. The sequencing sample was made of peripheral blood. CDR3 amino acids: CSVVRDRPGLAGARYEQYF. CDR3 in DNA: TGCAGCGTTGTCCGGGACAGGCCGGGACTAGCGGGGGCCCGATACGAGCAGTACTTC.